This T cell receptor beta chain is drawn from a study of graft-versus-host responses after intestinal transplantation. Looking at the study overall: Induction with anti-thymocyte globulin, then tacrolimus and steroids for three to four years, was given to all recipients. General study results and limits: Among circulating GvH clones, peak levels were associated with early post-transplant declines in HvG clones. Recipient marrow held GvH clones, some first seen in ileum or blood.

Germline trimming cut 10 bases from V and 2 bases from J; bases unmatched to any gene: 7. The CDR3 sequence is 14 residues long. Per germline, CDR1 ENHRY and CDR2 SYGVKD. Comments on this clone: Its antigen is as yet unknown.

This table comes from immunoSEQ multiplex PCR, and its TCRdb copy is limited to in-frame clones, with some not included. In the table there are approximately 9,000 clones, around 90% of which are singletons. The material was PBMCs, obtained 30 to 32 days after intestinal transplant. V is TRBV10-3 and J is TRBJ1-5, with 8 bases that match TRBD1. The receptor was derived from a human patient who received an intestinal transplant, so some T cells may come from the graft donor. The CDR3 DNA is TGTGCCACCACGGACAGGGCGGGCAATCAGCCCCAGCATTTT. Encoded protein: CATTDRAGNQPQHF.